These T cell receptor beta chains were read from a single sample in a study of T cell repertoires in ileal Crohn's disease. The protocol was immunoSEQ multiplex PCR, while the TCRdb copy is restricted to in-frame clones and leaves out a portion. The sample carries around 15,000 clones, 60% recorded once. Material for sequencing was ileal tissue. Receptor source: an adult with Crohn's disease. Both conserved end residues are part of each CDR3. The D gene is left open where the match is weak. Clone size is given for some rows only: seen once, a few or many times, or a class if the clone is expanded.

D gene	clone size	CDR3 length	V gene	J gene	CDR3 DNA	CDR3 protein
NA	NA	14	TRBV5-1	TRBJ2-7	TGCGCCAGCAGCTTTAATGGGGGGTACTACGAGCAGTACTTC	CASSFNGGYYEQYF
TRBD2	NA	17	TRBV4-2	TRBJ2-1	TGTGCCAGCAGCCAAGGGCCTGGACTAGCGGTCTACAATGAGCAGTTCTTC	CASSQGPGLAVYNEQFF
NA	few	15	TRBV5-8	TRBJ2-2	TGTGCCAGCACCCGGTCATCCGGGAGAACCGGGGAGCTGTTTTTT	CASTRSSGRTGELFF
TRBD1	NA	16	TRBV6-1	TRBJ1-2	TGTGCCAGCAGTGATGCCACCGGGACAGGATTTAATGGCTACACCTTC	CASSDATGTGFNGYTF
TRBD1	few	19	TRBV18	TRBJ2-6	TGTGCCAGCTCACGGGGTCTTACAGGGGATACCTCTGGGGCCAACGTCCTGACTTTC	CASSRGLTGDTSGANVLTF
NA	few	14	TRBV21-1	TRBJ2-7	TGTGCCAGCAGCACTTTACTAGAAGGGGGCGAGCAGTACTTC	CASSTLLEGGEQYF
TRBD1	NA	15	TRBV4-1	TRBJ2-1	TGCGCCAGCAGCTTCGAGGGGGCCTCCTCACATGAGCAGTTCTTC	CASSFEGASSHEQFF
TRBD1	few	14	TRBV11-2	TRBJ1-6	TGTGCCAGCAGCCGCGACAGGGTCAATTCACCCCTCCACTTT	CASSRDRVNSPLHF
NA	few	16	TRBV7-9	TRBJ1-2	TGTGCCAGCAGCTTAGAGTACGGCAGGGGTAACTATGGCTACACCTTC	CASSLEYGRGNYGYTF
TRBD1	NA	16	TRBV4-1	TRBJ1-5	TGCGCCAGCAGCCAAGATGACAGGGCTTCCAATCAGCCCCAGCATTTT	CASSQDDRASNQPQHF
TRBD1	NA	15	TRBV6-6	TRBJ1-2	TGTGCCAGCAGTTTGGGAACCGGGACAGTCTCTGGCTACACCTTC	CASSLGTGTVSGYTF
TRBD2	few	14	TRBV4-2	TRBJ2-4	TGTGCCAGCAGCCAAGAAGCGGGAAGGAACATTCAGTACTTC	CASSQEAGRNIQYF
TRBD1	NA	13	TRBV29-1	TRBJ1-1	TGCAGCGGCCACTTAGGGGGCTTAACTGAAGCTTTCTTT	CSGHLGGLTEAFF
TRBD2	once	15	TRBV6-1	TRBJ2-1	TGTGCCAGCAGTGAAGTTGGGGGAGGGTACAATGAGCAGTTCTTC	CASSEVGGGYNEQFF
TRBD2	NA	16	TRBV5-1	TRBJ2-7	TGCGCCAGCAGCTTGGGACCAGCGGGAGGGCTAAACGAGCAGTACTTC	CASSLGPAGGLNEQYF
TRBD1	NA	14	TRBV5-1	TRBJ1-4	TGCGCCAGCAGACAGGGGACTACTAATGAAAAACTGTTTTTT	CASRQGTTNEKLFF